These 5 T cell receptor beta chains were sequenced from one sample in a study of T cells after yellow fever vaccination (dated by TCRdb to between 2018 and 2020). The treatment or condition label, as the study defines it: live attenuated yellow fever vaccine strain. Libraries came from 5' RACE. The sequencing machine was an Illumina NovaSeq 6000. The public reads were quality trimmed at Q25 with fastp and then assembled into clones with MiXCR by TCRdb, keeping productive beta chains. When rows share a CDR3 protein, they turn into one entry using the most common DNA and genes. Within this sample are about 350,000 distinct CDR3 sequences, with about 4% of them counted one time only. Approximately 25% of the sample is held by the ten biggest clonotypes. The sequences come from PBMCs, collected 5 days after the yellow fever booster vaccination. Source of these receptors: a man aged 18 to 35 who received the YFV17D yellow fever vaccine.

The chain employs TRBV5-1 and TRBJ2-3, with TRBD1 matching 9 bases. After removal of 3 bases from V and 4 bases from J, the junction contained 9 bases not matched to a gene. This CDR3 region has 16 residues. Germline V lookup: CDR1 SGHRS, CDR2 YFSETQ. CDR3 amino acids: CASSYGTGLGADTQYF. The CDR3 DNA follows: TGCGCCAGCAGCTACGGGACAGGGCTTGGGGCAGATACGCAGTATTTT.

The rearrangement uses TRBV20-1 and TRBJ2-5; D call uncertain. V dropped 2 bases and J dropped 2 bases, with 12 bases sitting between them. This CDR3 has 14 residues. CDR1 DFQATT and CDR2 SNEGSKA come from the germline V gene (reference sequence). CDR3 residues: CSARLAVTQETQYF. DNA for the CDR3: TGCAGTGCTAGACTGGCGGTGACACAAGAGACCCAGTACTTC.

This sequence joins TRBV20-1 and TRBJ1-1; TRBD1 aligns across 9 bases. V trimming: 6 bases; J trimming: 2 bases; junction bases outside the gene matches: 4. CDR3 length equals 13 residues. Germline loops: CDR1 DFQATT, CDR2 SNEGSKA (reference sequence). CDR3 bases: TGCAGTGCCACGGACAGGGGTAACACTGAAGCTTTCTTT. Translating gives CSATDRGNTEAFF.

This clonotype was found many times. The chain is built from TRBV6-5 and TRBJ1-1, with D possibly matching TRBD1 (6 bases). Between the trimmed V and J ends, which lost 2 bases and 4 bases, there was a span of 17 bases. This CDR3 is 16 amino acids long. The V gene's germline CDR1 is MNHEY and CDR2 SVGAGI. This chain's CDR3 is CASSYTLQGPLTEAFF. The CDR3 DNA reads as TGTGCCAGCAGTTACACATTACAGGGACCCCTCACTGAAGCTTTCTTT.

In this sample, this clonotype turned up many times. The V gene is TRBV10-3, the J gene TRBJ2-1; D gene uncertain. CDR1 is ENHRY and CDR2 is SYGVKD in the germline V gene. V was shortened by 0 bases and J by 8 bases, with 5 bases between the two germline ends. The CDR3 extends over 12 amino acids. The DNA for the CDR3 is TGTGCCATCAGTGAGTCTCGGGATGAGCAGTTCTTC. Its protein product is CAISESRDEQFF.